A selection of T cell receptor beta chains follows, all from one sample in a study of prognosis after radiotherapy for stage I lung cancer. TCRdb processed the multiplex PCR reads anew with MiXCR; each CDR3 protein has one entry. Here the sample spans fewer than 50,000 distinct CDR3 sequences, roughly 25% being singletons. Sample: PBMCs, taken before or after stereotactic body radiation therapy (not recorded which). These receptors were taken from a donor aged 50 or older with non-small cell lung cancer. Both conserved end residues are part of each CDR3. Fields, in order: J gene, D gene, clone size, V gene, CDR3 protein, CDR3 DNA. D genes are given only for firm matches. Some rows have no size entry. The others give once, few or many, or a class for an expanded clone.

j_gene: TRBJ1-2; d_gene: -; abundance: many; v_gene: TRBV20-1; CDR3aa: CSATPDGQNYGYTF; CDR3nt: TGCAGTGCCACCCCGGACGGACAAAACTATGGCTACACCTTC
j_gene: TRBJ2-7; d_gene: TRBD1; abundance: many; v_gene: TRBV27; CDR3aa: CASSLIFSVTGTSYEQYF; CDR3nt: TGTGCCAGCAGTTTAATCTTCTCGGTGACAGGGACCTCCTACGAGCAGTACTTC
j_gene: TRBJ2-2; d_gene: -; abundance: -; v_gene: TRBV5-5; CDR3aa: CASSPETRTGELFF; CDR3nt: TGTGCCAGCAGCCCGGAGACACGGACCGGGGAGCTGTTTTTT
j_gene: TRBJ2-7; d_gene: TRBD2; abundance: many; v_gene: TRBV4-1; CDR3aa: CASSQALMGTNGEQYF; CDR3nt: TGCGCCAGCAGCCAAGCGCTAATGGGGACTAATGGGGAGCAGTACTTC
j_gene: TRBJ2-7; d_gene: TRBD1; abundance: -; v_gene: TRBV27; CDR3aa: CASGLGTGLDEQYF; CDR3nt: TGTGCCAGCGGTTTAGGGACAGGTTTGGACGAGCAGTACTTC
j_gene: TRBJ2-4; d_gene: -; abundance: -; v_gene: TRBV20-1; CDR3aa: CSARAPLSGQNIQYF; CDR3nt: TGCAGTGCTAGAGCCCCCCTCTCCGGGCAAAACATTCAGTACTTC
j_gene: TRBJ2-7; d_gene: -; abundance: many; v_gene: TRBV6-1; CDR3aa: CASSSRGTYYEQYF; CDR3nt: TGTGCCAGCAGCTCCCGGGGCACGTATTACGAGCAGTACTTC
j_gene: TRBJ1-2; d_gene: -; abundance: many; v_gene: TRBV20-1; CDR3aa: CSARDLLVKGYGYTF; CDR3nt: TGCAGTGCTAGAGATCTACTCGTAAAGGGCTATGGCTACACCTTC
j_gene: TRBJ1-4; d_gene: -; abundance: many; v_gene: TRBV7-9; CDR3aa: CASSPGQPLIATNPEKLFF; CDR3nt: TGTGCCAGCAGCCCAGGACAGCCGTTAATTGCAACTAACCCTGAAAAACTGTTTTTT
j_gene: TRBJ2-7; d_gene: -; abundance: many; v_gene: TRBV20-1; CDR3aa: CSAWGGGAEYEQYF; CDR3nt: TGCAGTGCTTGGGGCGGAGGGGCGGAGTACGAGCAGTACTTC
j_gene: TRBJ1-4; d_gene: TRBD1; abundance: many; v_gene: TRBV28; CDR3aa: CASSRGDRVRTNEKLFF; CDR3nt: TGTGCCAGCAGCCGGGGGGACAGGGTTAGGACTAATGAAAAACTGTTTTTT
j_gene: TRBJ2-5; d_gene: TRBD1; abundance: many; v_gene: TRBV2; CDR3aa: CASSAPIDRGAETQYF; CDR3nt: TGTGCCAGCAGTGCCCCCATCGACAGGGGTGCAGAGACCCAGTACTTC
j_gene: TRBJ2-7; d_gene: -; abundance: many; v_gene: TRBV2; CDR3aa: CASKATRDGEQYF; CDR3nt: TGTGCCAGCAAGGCTACCAGAGACGGCGAGCAGTACTTC
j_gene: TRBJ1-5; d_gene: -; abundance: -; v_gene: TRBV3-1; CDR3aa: CASSQAGPSNQPQHF; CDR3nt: TGTGCCAGCAGCCAAGCGGGACCTAGCAATCAGCCCCAGCATTTT
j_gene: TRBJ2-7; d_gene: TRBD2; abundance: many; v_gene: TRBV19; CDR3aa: CASSTLAGGPYEQYF; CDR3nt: TGTGCCAGTAGCACGCTAGCGGGAGGGCCTTACGAGCAGTACTTC
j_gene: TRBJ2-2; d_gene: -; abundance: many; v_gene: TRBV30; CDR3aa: CAWSVYHSNTGELFF; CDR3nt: TGTGCCTGGAGTGTATATCACTCGAACACCGGGGAGCTGTTTTTT
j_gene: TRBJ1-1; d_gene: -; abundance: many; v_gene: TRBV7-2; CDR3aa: CASSFGRNTEAFF; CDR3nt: TGTGCCAGCAGTTTCGGCAGGAACACTGAAGCTTTCTTT
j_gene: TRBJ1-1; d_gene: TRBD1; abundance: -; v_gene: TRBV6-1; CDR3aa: CASSPSGTGTNTEAFF; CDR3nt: TGTGCCAGCAGCCCCTCCGGGACAGGGACGAACACTGAAGCTTTCTTT
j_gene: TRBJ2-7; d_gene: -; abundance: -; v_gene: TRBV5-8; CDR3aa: CASSSYRTGSYDQYF; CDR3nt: TGTGCCAGTAGCTCCTACAGGACTGGCTCCTACGATCAGTACTTC
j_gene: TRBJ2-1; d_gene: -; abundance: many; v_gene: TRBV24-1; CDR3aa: CATSDSGGEIYNEQFF; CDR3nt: TGTGCCACCAGTGACTCGGGCGGGGAAATCTACAATGAGCAGTTCTTC
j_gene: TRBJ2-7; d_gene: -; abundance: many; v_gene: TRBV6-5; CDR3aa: CASSYTSTSYEQYF; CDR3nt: TGTGCCAGCAGCTACACATCGACTAGCTACGAGCAGTACTTC
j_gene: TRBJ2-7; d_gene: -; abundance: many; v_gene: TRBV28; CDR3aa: CASPPPGAHVYEQYF; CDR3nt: TGTGCCAGCCCTCCCCCAGGGGCCCATGTCTACGAGCAGTACTTC
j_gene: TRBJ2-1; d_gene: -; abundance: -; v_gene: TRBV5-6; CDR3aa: CASSFSVWSDEQFF; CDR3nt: TGTGCCAGCAGCTTTAGTGTATGGAGCGATGAGCAGTTCTTC
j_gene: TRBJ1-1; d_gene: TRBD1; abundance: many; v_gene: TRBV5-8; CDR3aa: CASSLSGTGFVAFF; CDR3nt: TGTGCCAGCAGCTTGTCCGGGACAGGTTTTGTAGCTTTCTTT
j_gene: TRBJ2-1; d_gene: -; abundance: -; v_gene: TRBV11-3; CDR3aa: CASSLERTDEQFF; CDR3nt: TGTGCCAGCAGCTTAGAACGGACAGATGAGCAGTTCTTC
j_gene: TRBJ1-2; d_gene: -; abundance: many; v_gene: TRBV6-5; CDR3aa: CASSSPTFGGGGYTF; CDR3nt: TGTGCCAGCAGTTCCCCGACGTTTGGGGGTGGTGGCTACACCTTC
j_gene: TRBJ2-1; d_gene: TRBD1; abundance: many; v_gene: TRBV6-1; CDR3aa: CASRPLQGSSYNEQFF; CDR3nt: TGTGCCAGCAGGCCCCTACAGGGGTCTTCCTACAATGAGCAGTTCTTC
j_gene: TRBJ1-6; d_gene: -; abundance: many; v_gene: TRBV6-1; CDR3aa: CASRGGFASPLHF; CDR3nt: TGTGCCAGCAGAGGTGGGTTTGCCTCACCCCTCCACTTT
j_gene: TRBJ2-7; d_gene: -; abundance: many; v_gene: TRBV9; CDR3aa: CASSPAGPRAYEQYF; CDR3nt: TGTGCCAGCAGCCCGGCGGGCCCGAGGGCCTACGAGCAGTACTTC
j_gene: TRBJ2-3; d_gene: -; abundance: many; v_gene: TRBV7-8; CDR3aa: CASSLGAGGTDTQYF; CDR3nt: TGTGCCAGCAGCTTAGGGGCAGGGGGCACAGATACGCAGTATTTT
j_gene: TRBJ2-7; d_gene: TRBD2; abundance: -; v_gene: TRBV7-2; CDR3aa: CASGLGTIGGHEQYF; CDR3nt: TGTGCCAGCGGTTTAGGGACTATCGGGGGTCACGAGCAGTACTTC
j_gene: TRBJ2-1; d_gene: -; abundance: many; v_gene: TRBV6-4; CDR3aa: CASSELGQTDRNEQFF; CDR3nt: TGTGCCAGCAGTGAATTAGGACAGACCGATAGGAATGAGCAGTTCTTC
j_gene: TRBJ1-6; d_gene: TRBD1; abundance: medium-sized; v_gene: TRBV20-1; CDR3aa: CSARDRLSYNSPLHF; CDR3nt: TGCAGTGCTCGGGACAGGCTCTCCTATAATTCACCCCTCCACTTT
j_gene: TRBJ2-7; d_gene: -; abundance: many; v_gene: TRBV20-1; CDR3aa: CSAPTVYSYEQYF; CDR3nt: TGCAGTGCCCCGACAGTTTACTCCTACGAGCAGTACTTC